This T cell receptor beta chain was identified during a study of beta chain features in type 1 diabetes. Every isolated RNA sample was fully reverse transcribed, so sequencing captured expressed TCRB transcripts. Generated by immunoSEQ multiplex PCR, the TCRdb table keeps only in-frame clones and is missing some. The data contain about 930,000 clones, 17% of them singletons. This TCR was sampled from a woman aged 18-29 years in good health. Sequenced material: naive CD4+ T cells from blood.

The CDR3 nucleotides are TGTGCCAGCAGTTACTTGAATGAGCAGTTCTTC. It is translated as CASSYLNEQFF. The genes are TRBV6-5 and TRBJ2-1; D gene uncertain. CDR1 and CDR2 (germline): MNHEY, SVGAGI. The CDR3 runs to 11 residues. Trimming shortened V by 1 base and J by 7 bases, and 2 bases separated the two germline ends.